These 20 T cell receptor beta chains were all obtained from the same sample, sequenced in a study of cytomegalovirus exposure and HLA in healthy donors. 13 Jbeta primers and 60 Vbeta primers were used for the PCR. Only in-frame clones appear in the TCRdb table, and some are missing; sequencing was by immunoSEQ multiplex PCR. The repertoire holds about 190,000 clones, roughly 75% seen once, with approximately 5% in the top ten. The sequencing sample was made of PBMCs. The receptors shown here come from a man aged 25-45 years in good health and CMV-seropositive.

The V call is TRBV7-2, the J call TRBJ1-5; 7 nucleotides match TRBD1. Germline values: CDR1 SGHTA, CDR2 FQGNSA. The CDR3 runs 17 residues. After removal of 5 bases from V and 0 bases from J, the junction contained 10 bases not matched to a gene. CDR3 sequence reads: CASSITHRGPSNQPQHF. The DNA of the CDR3 is TGTGCCAGCAGCATTACCCACAGGGGCCCTAGCAATCAGCCCCAGCATTTT.

This sequence joins TRBV27 and TRBJ1-2; 10 nucleotides match TRBD1. This CDR3 has 15 residues. Trimming took 5 bases from V and 8 from J; bases not matched to a gene: 11. Germline V gene lookup returns CDR1 MNHEY and CDR2 SMNVEV (reference sequence). The CDR3 DNA sequence: TGTGCCAGCAGTACCCCGGGACAGGGGTTGCGGGGCTACACCTTC. It codes for CASSTPGQGLRGYTF.

This clone was counted between two and nine times. The chain carries TRBV5-8 and TRBJ2-4; D gene unclear. There are 11 residues in the CDR3. Germline CDR1 is SGHTS and CDR2 is YDEGEE. V was pared by 2 bases and J by 11 bases, with 8 bases between. Here the CDR3 reads CASSFQAVQYF. As DNA, the CDR3 is TGTGCCAGCAGCTTCCAGGCAGTTCAGTACTTC.

V is TRBV5-4 and J is TRBJ2-7, with a possible D match to TRBD1 (5 bases). The CDR3 consists of 13 residues. Trimming took 5 bases from V and 4 from J, leaving 13 bases between them. Germline-derived CDR1 and CDR2 are SGHNT and YYREEE (reference sequence). The CDR3 sequence: CASRYGQGYEQYF. In nucleotides, the CDR3 is TGTGCCAGCAGGTACGGCCAGGGATACGAGCAGTACTTC.

CDR3 residues: CASRQGADTGELFF. In DNA, the CDR3 is TGTGCCAGCAGGCAGGGGGCGGACACCGGGGAGCTGTTTTTT. The V call is TRBV2, the J call TRBJ2-2, with TRBD1 identical over 8 bases. Germline CDR1 and CDR2: SNHLY and FYNNEI. The ends lost 6 bases at V and 3 bases at J; junction bases unmatched: 3. The CDR3 totals 14 residues.

The V call is TRBV6-6, the J call TRBJ1-5; perhaps TRBD1 as D (6 bases). The CDR3 sequence is 11 residues long. CDR1 MNHNY and CDR2 SVGAGI come from the germline V gene (reference sequence). V lost 7 bases, J lost 8 bases, and 9 bases lay in between. The DNA of the CDR3 is TGTGCCAGCACCAACAGGGAGCCCCAGCATTTT. Protein sequence: CASTNREPQHF.

The chain combines TRBV30 with TRBJ2-3; no reliable D call. Germline assignment: CDR1 GTSNPN and CDR2 SVGIG (reference sequence). Trimming pared 2 bases from V and 3 bases from J, leaving 9 bases between. The CDR3 runs to 13 residues. CDR3 bases: TGTGCCTGGAGTTCGTTTCTAACAGATACGCAGTATTTT. This sequence encodes CAWSSFLTDTQYF.

The chain combines TRBV5-5 with TRBJ2-5, with TRBD1 as a possible D gene (5 bases). The J call may be in error: the DNA end matches TRBJ2-7 better. CDR1 and CDR2 (germline): SGHKS, YYEKEE (reference sequence). This CDR3 has 13 residues. CDR3 in DNA: TGTGCCAGCAGCCCGACAGAAACCTACGAGCAGTACTTC. Amino acid sequence: CASSPTETYEQYF.

This clone is a singleton in its sample. This rearrangement joins TRBV7-6 to TRBJ2-7; TRBD1 agrees at 9 bases. J gave up 0 bases and V 2 bases, and 2 bases lay outside the gene matches. CDR1 is SGHVS, CDR2 FNYEAQ, per germline. The CDR3 contains 15 residues. This chain's CDR3 is CASSLSGQGSYEQYF. CDR3 nucleotides: TGTGCCAGCAGCTTATCGGGACAGGGCTCCTACGAGCAGTACTTC. The entire variable domain, with the rest obtained from reference TRBV7-6 and TRBJ2-7, is as follows: GAGVSQSPRYKVTKRGQDVALRCDPISGHVSLYWYRQALGQGPEFLTYFNYEAQQDKSGLPNDRFSAERPEGSISTLTIQRTEQRDSAMYRCASSLSGQGSYEQYFGPGTRLTVT.

V and J are TRBV6-6 and TRBJ1-1; the D is unclear. This CDR3 spans 13 amino acids. V was pared by 2 bases and J by 5 bases, with 9 bases between. Germline CDR1 reads MNHNY; CDR2 reads SVGAGI (reference sequence). The CDR3 protein is CASSYEGRTEAFF. CDR3 sequence (DNA): TGTGCCAGCAGTTACGAGGGAAGGACTGAAGCTTTCTTT.

The rearrangement links TRBV5-4 to TRBJ2-3, with 9 bases that match TRBD2. The length of the CDR3 is 18 residues. J lost 5 bases, V lost 0 bases, and 13 bases had no gene match. Germline V gives CDR1 SGHNT, CDR2 YYREEE (reference sequence). In DNA, the CDR3 is TGTGCCAGCAGCTTGGCCTGGGTATATAGCGGGAGTGGAGATACGCAGTATTTT. As protein: CASSLAWVYSGSGDTQYF.

J is TRBJ1-1 and V is TRBV5-6; D remains ambiguous. The CDR3 loop spans 12 amino acids. V lost 0 bases to trimming and J lost 11 bases, with 11 bases between them. Per germline, CDR1 SGHDT and CDR2 YYEEEE. The CDR3 loop is CASSLAPAGAFF. CDR3 nucleotides: TGTGCCAGCAGCTTGGCTCCTGCGGGGGCTTTCTTT.

V and J are TRBV30 and TRBJ1-2; D not resolved. The CDR3 length is 12 residues. In germline, CDR1 is GTSNPN, CDR2 SVGIG (reference sequence). The germline V and J ends were trimmed by 5 bases and 7 bases, with 14 bases remaining between them. CDR3 amino acids: CAWGLRAGGYTF. The CDR3 nucleotides are TGTGCCTGGGGGTTAAGGGCGGGTGGCTACACCTTC.

The rearrangement links TRBV19 to TRBJ2-1; TRBD2 matches 11 bases. The germline gives CDR1 LNHDA, CDR2 SQIVND (reference sequence). The CDR3 is made up of 14 amino acids. J was trimmed by 9 bases and V by 10 bases; bases with no gene match: 11. CDR3 in DNA: TGTGCCACCGGGAACGGACTAGCGGGCGGTGAGCAGTTCTTC. Its protein product is CATGNGLAGGEQFF.

The chain's CDR3 is CASSRQAGTSGTDYEQYF. Written as DNA, the CDR3 is TGCGCCAGCAGCCGACAAGCCGGGACTAGCGGGACGGACTACGAGCAGTACTTC. The chain joins TRBV4-1 to TRBJ2-5; 13 nucleotides line up with TRBD2. TRBJ2-7 explains the end of the DNA better; the J call may be wrong. CDR1 is MGHRA, CDR2 YSYEKL, per germline. This CDR3 region has 18 residues.

The chain links TRBV15 to TRBJ2-7, with 10 bases fitting TRBD2. This CDR3 is 15 amino acids long. The V and J ends lost 0 bases and 5 bases, in that order; junction bases with no gene match: 4. The V gene's germline CDR1 is LNHNV and CDR2 YYDKDF (reference sequence). CDR3 DNA sequence: TGTGCCACCAGCAGAGATGTCAGCGGGAGGGACGAGCAGTACTTC. It is translated as CATSRDVSGRDEQYF.

The table lists this clone with a few counts. V and J are TRBV9 and TRBJ1-5; D is perhaps TRBD1 (5 bases). The germline V gene encodes CDR1 SGDLS and CDR2 YYNGEE. The V end was cut by 7 bases, the J end by 0 bases, with 14 bases between. The CDR3 consists of 15 residues. DNA of the CDR3: TGTGCCAGCGGCTCGACAGCGTATAGCAATCAGCCCCAGCATTTT. It specifies CASGSTAYSNQPQHF.

In its sample, this clone was seen a few times. The chain employs TRBV9 and TRBJ2-1, with D possibly TRBD2 on 5 matching bases. The CDR3 loop spans 17 amino acids. Germline V gives CDR1 SGDLS, CDR2 YYNGEE. V was cut by 4 bases and J by 10 bases, with 27 bases left in between. CDR3: CASSPNPPSRVNEEQFF. In DNA, the CDR3 is TGTGCCAGCAGCCCCAATCCCCCTAGCCGGGTCAATGAAGAGCAGTTCTTC.

This chain connects TRBV18 to TRBJ1-5; 9 positions agree with TRBD1. The CDR3 is made up of 15 amino acids. V trimming: 2 bases; J trimming: 5 bases; junction bases outside the gene matches: 4. In germline, CDR1 is KGHSH, CDR2 LQKENI. The CDR3 is CASSPGDRVDQPQHF. The CDR3 DNA is TGTGCCAGCTCACCAGGGGACAGGGTGGATCAGCCCCAGCATTTT.

The chain has TRBV7-6 and TRBJ1-1; no clear D gene. CDR3 size: 14 residues. Germline lookup yields CDR1 SGHVS and CDR2 FNYEAQ. Trimming removed 1 base at V and 4 bases at J, with 10 bases between. This CDR3 reads CASSLEASPTEAFF. For the CDR3, the DNA is TGTGCCAGCAGCTTAGAAGCGAGCCCCACTGAAGCTTTCTTT.